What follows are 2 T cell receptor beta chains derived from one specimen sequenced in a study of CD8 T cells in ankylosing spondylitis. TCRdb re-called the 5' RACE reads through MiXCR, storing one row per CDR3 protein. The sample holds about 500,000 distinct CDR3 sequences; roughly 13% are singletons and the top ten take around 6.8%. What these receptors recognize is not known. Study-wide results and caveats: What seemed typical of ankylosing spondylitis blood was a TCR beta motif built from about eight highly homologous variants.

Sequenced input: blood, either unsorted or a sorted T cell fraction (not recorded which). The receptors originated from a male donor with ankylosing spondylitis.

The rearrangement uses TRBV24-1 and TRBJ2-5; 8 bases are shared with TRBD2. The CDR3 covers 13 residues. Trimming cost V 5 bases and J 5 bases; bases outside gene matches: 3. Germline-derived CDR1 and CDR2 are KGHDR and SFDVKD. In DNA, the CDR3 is TGTGCCACCAGTGGGGGGACTAGGGAGACCCAGTACTTC. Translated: CATSGGTRETQYF.

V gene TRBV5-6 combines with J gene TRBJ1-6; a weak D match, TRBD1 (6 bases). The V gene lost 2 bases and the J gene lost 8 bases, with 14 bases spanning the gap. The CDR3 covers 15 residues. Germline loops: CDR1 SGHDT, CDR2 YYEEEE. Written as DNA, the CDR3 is TGTGCCAGCAGCTTACGATTTTCAGGGGATTCACCCCTCCACTTT. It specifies CASSLRFSGDSPLHF.